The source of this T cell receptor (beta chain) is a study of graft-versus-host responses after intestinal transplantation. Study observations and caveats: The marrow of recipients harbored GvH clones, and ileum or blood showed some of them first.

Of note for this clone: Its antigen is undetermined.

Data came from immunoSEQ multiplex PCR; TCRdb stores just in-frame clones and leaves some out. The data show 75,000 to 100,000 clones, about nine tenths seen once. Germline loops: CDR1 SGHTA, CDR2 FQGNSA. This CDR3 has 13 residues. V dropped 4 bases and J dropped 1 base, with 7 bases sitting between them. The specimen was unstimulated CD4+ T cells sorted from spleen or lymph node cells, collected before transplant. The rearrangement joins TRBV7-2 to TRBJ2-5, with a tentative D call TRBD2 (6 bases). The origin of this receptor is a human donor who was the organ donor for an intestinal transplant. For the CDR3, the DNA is TGTGCCAGCAGCTCGGGACTCCAAGAGACCCAGTACTTC. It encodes CASSSGLQETQYF.